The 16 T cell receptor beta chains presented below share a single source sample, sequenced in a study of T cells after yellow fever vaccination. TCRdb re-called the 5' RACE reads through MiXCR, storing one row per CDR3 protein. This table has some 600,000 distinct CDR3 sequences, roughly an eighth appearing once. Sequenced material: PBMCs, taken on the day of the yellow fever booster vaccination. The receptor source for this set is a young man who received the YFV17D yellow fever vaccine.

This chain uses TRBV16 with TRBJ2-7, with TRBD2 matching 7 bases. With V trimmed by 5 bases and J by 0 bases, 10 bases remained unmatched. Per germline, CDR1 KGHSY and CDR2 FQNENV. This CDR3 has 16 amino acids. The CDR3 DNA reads TGTGCCAGCAGCGACGGGACTAAGCCGAGCTCCTACGAGCAGTACTTC. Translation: CASSDGTKPSSYEQYF.

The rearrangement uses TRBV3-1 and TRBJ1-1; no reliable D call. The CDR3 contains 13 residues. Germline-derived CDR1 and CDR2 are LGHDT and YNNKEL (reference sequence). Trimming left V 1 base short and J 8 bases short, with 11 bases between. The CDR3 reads CASSQVDGGEAFF. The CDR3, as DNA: TGTGCCAGCAGCCAAGTTGACGGCGGAGAAGCTTTCTTT.

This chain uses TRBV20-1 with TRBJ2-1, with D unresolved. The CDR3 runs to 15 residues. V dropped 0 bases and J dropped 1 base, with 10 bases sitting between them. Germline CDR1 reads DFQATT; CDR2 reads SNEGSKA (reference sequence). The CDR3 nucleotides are TGCAGTGCTAGAGATCGGTTCTCTTCCTACAATGAGCAGTTCTTC. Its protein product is CSARDRFSSYNEQFF.

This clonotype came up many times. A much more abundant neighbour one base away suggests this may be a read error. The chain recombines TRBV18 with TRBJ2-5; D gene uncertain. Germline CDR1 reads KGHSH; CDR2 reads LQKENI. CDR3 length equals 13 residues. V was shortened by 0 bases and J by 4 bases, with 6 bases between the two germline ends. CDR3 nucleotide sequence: TGTGCCAGCTCACCACCGGTGGGAGAGACCCAGTACTTC. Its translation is CASSPPVGETQYF.

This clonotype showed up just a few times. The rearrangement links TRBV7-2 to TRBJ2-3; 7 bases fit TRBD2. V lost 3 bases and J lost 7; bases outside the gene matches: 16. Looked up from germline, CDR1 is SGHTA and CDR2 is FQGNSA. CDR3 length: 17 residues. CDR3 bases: TGTGCCAGCAGCTTTAGAGGCGGGGGACTCGCACTTAATACGCAGTATTTT. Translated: CASSFRGGGLALNTQYF.

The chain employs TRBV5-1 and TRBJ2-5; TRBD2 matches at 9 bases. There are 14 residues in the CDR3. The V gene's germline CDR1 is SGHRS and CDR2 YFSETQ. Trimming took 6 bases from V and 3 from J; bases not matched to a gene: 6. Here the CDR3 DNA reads TGCGCCAGCATGTCGACTAGCGGAAAAGAGACCCAGTACTTC. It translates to CASMSTSGKETQYF.

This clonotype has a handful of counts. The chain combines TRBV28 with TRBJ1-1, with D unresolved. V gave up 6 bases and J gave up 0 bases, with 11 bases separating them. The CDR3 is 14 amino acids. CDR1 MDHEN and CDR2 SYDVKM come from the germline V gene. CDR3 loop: CASRLTDLNTEAFF. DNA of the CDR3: TGTGCCAGCAGGCTAACGGACCTGAACACTGAAGCTTTCTTT.

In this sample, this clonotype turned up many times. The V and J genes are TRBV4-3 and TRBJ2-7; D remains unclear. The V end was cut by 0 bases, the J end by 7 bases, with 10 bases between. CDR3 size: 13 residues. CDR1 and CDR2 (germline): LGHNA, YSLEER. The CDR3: CASSQDRVREQYF. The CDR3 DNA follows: TGCGCCAGCAGCCAAGATAGAGTTCGTGAGCAGTACTTC.

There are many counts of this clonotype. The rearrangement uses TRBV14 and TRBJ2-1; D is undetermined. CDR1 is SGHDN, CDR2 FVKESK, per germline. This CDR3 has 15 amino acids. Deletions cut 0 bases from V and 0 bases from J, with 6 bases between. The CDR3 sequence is CASSQEAASYNEQFF. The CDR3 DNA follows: TGTGCCAGCAGCCAAGAGGCAGCCTCCTACAATGAGCAGTTCTTC.

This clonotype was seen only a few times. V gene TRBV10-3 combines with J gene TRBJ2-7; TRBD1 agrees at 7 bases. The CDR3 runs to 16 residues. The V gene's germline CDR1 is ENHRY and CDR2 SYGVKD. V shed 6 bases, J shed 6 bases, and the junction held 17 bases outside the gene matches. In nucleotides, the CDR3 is TGTGCCATCAGCCAAGGGAACAGGGGCGGGCCCGGCGAGCAGTACTTC. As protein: CAISQGNRGGPGEQYF.

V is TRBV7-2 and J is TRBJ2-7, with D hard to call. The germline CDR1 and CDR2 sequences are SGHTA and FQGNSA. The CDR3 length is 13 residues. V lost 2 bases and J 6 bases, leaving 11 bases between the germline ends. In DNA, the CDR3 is TGTGCCAGCAGCTTATGGCCTAGTGGCGAGCAGTACTTC. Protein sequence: CASSLWPSGEQYF.

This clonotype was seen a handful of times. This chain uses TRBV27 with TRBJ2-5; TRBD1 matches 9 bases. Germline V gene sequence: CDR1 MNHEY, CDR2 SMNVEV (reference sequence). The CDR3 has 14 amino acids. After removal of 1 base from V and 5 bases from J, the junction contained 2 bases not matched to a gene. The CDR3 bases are TGTGCCAGCAGTTTATACAGGGGGCTGGAGACCCAGTACTTC. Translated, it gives CASSLYRGLETQYF.

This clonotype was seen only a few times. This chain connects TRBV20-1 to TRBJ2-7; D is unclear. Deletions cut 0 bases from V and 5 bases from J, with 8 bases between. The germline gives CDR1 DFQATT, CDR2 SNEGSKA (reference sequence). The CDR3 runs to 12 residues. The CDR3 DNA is TGCAGTGCTAGAGACTTGTTCCACGAGCAGTACTTC. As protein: CSARDLFHEQYF.

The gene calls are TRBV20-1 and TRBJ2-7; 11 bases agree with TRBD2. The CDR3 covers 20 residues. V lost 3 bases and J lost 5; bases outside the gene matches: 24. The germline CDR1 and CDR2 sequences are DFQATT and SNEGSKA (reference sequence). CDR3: CSASAFRDSGRAVGRHEQYF. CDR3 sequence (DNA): TGCAGTGCTAGTGCCTTCCGAGATAGCGGGAGGGCTGTTGGTCGCCACGAGCAGTACTTC.

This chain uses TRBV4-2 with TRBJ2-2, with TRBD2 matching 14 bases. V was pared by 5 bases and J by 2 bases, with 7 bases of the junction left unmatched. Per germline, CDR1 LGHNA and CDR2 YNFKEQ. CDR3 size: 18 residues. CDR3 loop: CASSEGLAGAPNTGELFF. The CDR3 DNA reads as TGTGCCAGCAGCGAGGGACTAGCGGGAGCTCCCAACACCGGGGAGCTGTTTTTT.

The CDR3 sequence: CASSPRVTGDTQYF. The DNA for the CDR3 is TGCGCCAGCAGCCCCCGGGTGACGGGAGATACGCAGTATTTT. J is TRBJ2-3 and V is TRBV5-1; D is unresolved. Germline assignment: CDR1 SGHRS and CDR2 YFSETQ. V lost 4 bases and J lost 5, with 14 bases in between. This CDR3 has 14 amino acids.